The clone carrying this T cell receptor beta chain was seen only a few times. Germline CDR1 DFQATT, CDR2 SNEGSKA (reference sequence). The V end was cut by 4 bases, the J end by 5 bases, with 11 bases between. CDR3 length: 12 residues. Semi-nested PCR with Nested Universal Primer A followed constant-region reverse priming of full-length variable regions. A single record per CDR3 protein comes from TCRdb applying MiXCR to the 5' RACE reads. The repertoire holds tens of thousands of distinct CDR3 sequences, with more than 20% as singletons. Naive CD4+ T cells were purified with Tregs depleted by CD25. The TCR sequence derives from a female donor with breast cancer. The chain uses TRBV20-1 and TRBJ1-1, with a possible D match to TRBD1 (5 bases). The specimen sequenced was tumor-infiltrating naive CD4+ T cells sorted from the breast tumor. Subset given: naive CD4+ T cells, CD4+CD45RA+CD25-. The CDR3 nucleotides are TGCAGTGCTACCCAGGGTTCAACTGAAGCTTTCTTT. Its protein is CSATQGSTEAFF.